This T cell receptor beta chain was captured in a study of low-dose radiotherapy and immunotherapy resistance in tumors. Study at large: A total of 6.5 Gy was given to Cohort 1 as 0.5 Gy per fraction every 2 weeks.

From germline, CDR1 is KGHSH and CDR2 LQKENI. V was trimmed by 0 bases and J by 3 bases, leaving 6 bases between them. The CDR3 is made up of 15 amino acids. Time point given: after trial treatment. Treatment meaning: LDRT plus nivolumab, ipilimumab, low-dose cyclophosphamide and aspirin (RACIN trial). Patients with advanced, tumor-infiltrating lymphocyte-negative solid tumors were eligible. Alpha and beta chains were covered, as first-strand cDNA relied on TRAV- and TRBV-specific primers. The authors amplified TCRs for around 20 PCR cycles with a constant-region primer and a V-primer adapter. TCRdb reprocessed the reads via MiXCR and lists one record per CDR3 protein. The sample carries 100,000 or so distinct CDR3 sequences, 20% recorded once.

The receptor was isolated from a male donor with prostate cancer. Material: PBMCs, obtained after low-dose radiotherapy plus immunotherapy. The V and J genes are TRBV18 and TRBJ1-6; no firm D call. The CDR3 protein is CASSPPGLYNSPLHF. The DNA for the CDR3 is TGTGCCAGCTCACCACCTGGCCTCTATAATTCACCCCTCCACTTT.